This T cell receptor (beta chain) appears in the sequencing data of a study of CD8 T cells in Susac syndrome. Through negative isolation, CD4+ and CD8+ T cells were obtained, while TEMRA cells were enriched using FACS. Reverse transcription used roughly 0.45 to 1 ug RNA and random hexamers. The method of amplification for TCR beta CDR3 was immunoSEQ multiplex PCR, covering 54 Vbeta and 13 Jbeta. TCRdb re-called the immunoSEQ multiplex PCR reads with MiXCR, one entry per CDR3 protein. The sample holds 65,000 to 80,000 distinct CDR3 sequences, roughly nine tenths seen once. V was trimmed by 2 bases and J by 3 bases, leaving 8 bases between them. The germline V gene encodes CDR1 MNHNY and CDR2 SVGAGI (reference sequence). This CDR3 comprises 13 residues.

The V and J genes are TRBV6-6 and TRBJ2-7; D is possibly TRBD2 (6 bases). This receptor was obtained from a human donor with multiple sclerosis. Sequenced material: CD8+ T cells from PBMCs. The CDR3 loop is CASSYPGGYEQYF. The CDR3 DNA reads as TGTGCCAGCAGTTACCCCGGGGGCTACGAGCAGTACTTC.